The 28 T cell receptor beta chains presented below share a single source sample, sequenced in a study of blood T cell repertoires in COVID-19. Sequencing used immunoSEQ multiplex PCR; TCRdb keeps in-frame clones, though not all of them. The sample lists about 410,000 clones; approximately 91% were seen once. Sequencing was carried out using peripheral blood. The receptors here all came from a woman in her thirties or forties with COVID-19, enrolled during active disease.

CDR3 amino acids: CASSNPRAGDPTEQYF. CDR3 nucleotide sequence: TGTGCCAGCAGTAATCCTCGGGCGGGGGACCCTACCGAGCAGTACTTC. The chain has TRBV6-2 or TRBV6-3 and TRBJ2-7, with TRBD2 matching over 7 bases. V gave up 5 bases and J gave up 6 bases; unmatched junction bases: 16. Germline values: CDR1 MNHEY, CDR2 SVGEGT. This CDR3 contains 16 residues.

The rearrangement joins TRBV5-4 to TRBJ1-1, with TRBD1 as a possible D gene (5 bases). Per the germline V gene, CDR1 is SGHNT and CDR2 is YYREEE (reference sequence). V gave up 3 bases and J gave up 0 bases, with 18 bases separating them. The length of the CDR3 is 17 residues. The CDR3 here is CASSSGPTSYMNTEAFF. The CDR3 region has the DNA TGTGCCAGCAGCTCAGGGCCCACAAGCTACATGAACACTGAAGCTTTCTTT.

The chain has TRBV28 and TRBJ2-7; the match to TRBD1 covers 7 bases. Unmatched junction bases numbered 10, after V lost 4 bases and J lost 4 bases. From germline, CDR1 is MDHEN and CDR2 SYDVKM. The CDR3 length is 15 residues. The CDR3, as DNA: TGTGCCAGCAGTTCCGCCGGGACAGACAAATACGAGCAGTACTTC. Translated, it gives CASSSAGTDKYEQYF.

The chain joins TRBV5-1 to TRBJ2-3; D is perhaps TRBD1 (6 bases). Germline V gene data show CDR1 as SGHRS and CDR2 as YFSETQ. Trimming pared 4 bases from V and 4 bases from J, leaving 13 bases between. CDR3 length equals 14 residues. CDR3 sequence: CASSNIQGADTQYF. CDR3 nucleotides: TGCGCCAGCAGCAATATACAGGGAGCAGATACGCAGTATTTT. The entire variable domain, with the rest obtained from reference TRBV5-1 and TRBJ2-3, is as follows: KAGVTQTPRYLIKTRGQQVTLSCSPISGHRSVSWYQQTPGQGLQFLFEYFSETQRNKGNFPGRFSGRQFSNSRSEMNVSTLELGDSALYLCASSNIQGADTQYFGPGTRLTVL.

The rearrangement joins TRBV28 to TRBJ2-2; D possibly corresponds to TRBD2 (7 bases). Germline CDR1 and CDR2: MDHEN and SYDVKM. The CDR3 covers 17 residues. Trimming removed 6 bases at V and 0 bases at J, with 17 bases between. The CDR3 nucleotides are TGTGCCAGCAGCCCCCGGGCGGGGGCTACGAACACCGGGGAGCTGTTTTTT. It yields the protein CASSPRAGATNTGELFF.

The CDR3 sequence: CASSEGSGNTIYF. CDR3 bases: TGTGCCAGCAGCGAGGGTTCAGGAAACACCATATATTTT. The chain couples TRBV7-2 to TRBJ1-3, with unresolved D. CDR1 is SGHTA, CDR2 FQGNSA, per germline. The CDR3 sequence is 13 residues long. Between the trimmed V and J ends, which lost 5 bases and 4 bases, there was a span of 9 bases.

The rearrangement links TRBV5-8 to TRBJ1-6; 10 bases fit TRBD1. This CDR3 contains 16 residues. J was trimmed by 5 bases and V by 4 bases; bases with no gene match: 6. The germline CDR1 and CDR2 sequences are SGHTS and YDEGEE. CDR3 protein: CASSLTGGENNSPLHF. In DNA, the CDR3 is TGTGCCAGCAGCCTGACAGGGGGCGAGAATAATTCACCCCTCCACTTT.

The chain has TRBV28 and TRBJ2-3, with D maybe TRBD2 (7 bases). CDR1 and CDR2 from the germline V gene are MDHEN and SYDVKM. The CDR3 covers 15 residues. The V end was cut by 3 bases, the J end by 3 bases, with 13 bases between. DNA of the CDR3: TGTGCCAGCAGTTTGGTTAAGGGGGGGACAGATACGCAGTATTTT. Protein product: CASSLVKGGTDTQYF.

The chain has TRBV15 and TRBJ1-2; D is perhaps TRBD1 (6 bases). CDR3 length: 15 residues. The V gene's germline CDR1 is LNHNV and CDR2 YYDKDF (reference sequence). V lost 1 base and J lost 4, with 13 bases in between. Here the CDR3 DNA reads TGTGCCACCAGCAGAGCCCGGGAAGGGGGCTATGGCTACACCTTC. Amino acids: CATSRAREGGYGYTF.

The chain links TRBV28 to TRBJ1-6, with no clear D. V lost 6 bases to trimming and J lost 5 bases, with 11 bases between them. Germline assignment: CDR1 MDHEN and CDR2 SYDVKM. CDR3 length equals 14 residues. CDR3 sequence: CASRSPLDNSPLHF. The CDR3 DNA is TGTGCCAGCAGGAGCCCTTTAGATAATTCACCCCTCCACTTT.

CDR3 DNA: TGTGCCAGCAGTTTAGGGGGGTTGGCCAATCAGCCCCAGCATTTT. Amino acids: CASSLGGLANQPQHF. V and J are TRBV28 and TRBJ1-5, with a weak D call TRBD1 (5 bases). CDR1 is MDHEN, CDR2 SYDVKM, per germline. There are 15 residues in the CDR3. Trimming removed 2 bases at V and 3 bases at J, with 11 bases between.

This chain connects TRBV4-1 to TRBJ1-1; tentative D call: TRBD1 (6 bases). This CDR3 has 15 amino acids. The germline gives CDR1 MGHRA, CDR2 YSYEKL. V lost 2 bases to trimming and J lost 0 bases, with 10 bases between them. CDR3: CASSQLDRLNTEAFF. The CDR3 DNA reads TGCGCCAGCAGCCAACTTGACAGGTTGAACACTGAAGCTTTCTTT.

V usage is TRBV12-5 and J usage is TRBJ1-6, with D perhaps matching TRBD1 (6 bases). V was trimmed by 0 bases and J by 7 bases, leaving 16 bases between them. Germline loops: CDR1 LGHNT, CDR2 FRNRAP. This CDR3 has 17 residues. This chain's CDR3 is CASGLVLAAGGNSPLHF. The CDR3 DNA reads TGTGCTAGTGGTTTGGTACTGGCTGCTGGGGGCAATTCACCCCTCCACTTT.

V usage is TRBV7-9 and J usage is TRBJ1-1; D gene uncertain. Germline V gene sequence: CDR1 SEHNR, CDR2 FQNEAQ (reference sequence). The CDR3 covers 14 residues. V shed 5 bases and J shed 4 bases, with 14 bases lying between them. In DNA, the CDR3 is TGTGCCAGCAGCAGCGGGCCCAGTGCCACTGAAGCTTTCTTT. Protein sequence: CASSSGPSATEAFF. Full variable domain (remainder filled in from reference TRBV7-9 and TRBJ1-1): DTGVSQNPRHKITKRGQNVTFRCDPISEHNRLYWYRQTLGQGPEFLTYFQNEAQLEKSRLLSDRFSAERPKGSFSTLEIQRTEQGDSAMYLCASSSGPSATEAFFGQGTRLTVV.

This chain connects TRBV4-3 to TRBJ2-1, with 11 bases that match TRBD1. Germline CDR1 and CDR2: LGHNA and YSLEER. The CDR3 extends over 17 amino acids. V lost 0 bases, J lost 7 bases, and 8 bases stayed unmatched. CDR3: CASSQEPEGQGGNEQFF. DNA for the CDR3: TGCGCCAGCAGCCAAGAACCGGAGGGACAGGGGGGGAATGAGCAGTTCTTC.

The chain couples TRBV27 to TRBJ2-7, with 9 bases fitting TRBD2. The CDR3 sequence is 14 residues long. CDR1 is MNHEY, CDR2 SMNVEV, per germline (reference sequence). V lost 6 bases and J lost 4; bases outside the gene matches: 7. This CDR3 reads CASRRAGGRYEQYF. CDR3 DNA sequence: TGTGCCAGCAGAAGAGCGGGGGGAAGGTACGAGCAGTACTTC.

The rearrangement uses TRBV19 and TRBJ2-7; a weak D match, TRBD1 (7 bases). CDR1 is LNHDA and CDR2 is SQIVND in the germline V gene (reference sequence). CDR3 length equals 15 residues. The V end was cut by 7 bases, the J end by 4 bases, with 20 bases between. In nucleotides, the CDR3 is TGTGCCAGTACCCAGTCCGGCAGGGGGGTGTACGAGCAGTACTTC. Encoded protein: CASTQSGRGVYEQYF.

V gene TRBV6-5 combines with J gene TRBJ2-7, with 8 bases aligning to TRBD2. The V gene end was trimmed by 5 bases and the J gene end by 7 bases; junction bases not matched to a gene: 7. Germline CDR1 reads MNHEY; CDR2 reads SVGAGI. This CDR3 spans 13 amino acids. The CDR3 loop is CASSRGTSVEQYF. The CDR3 nucleotides read TGTGCCAGCAGTAGGGGGACTAGTGTGGAGCAGTACTTC.

The chain links TRBV6-5 to TRBJ1-1; D perhaps matches TRBD1 (6 bases). The CDR3 totals 14 residues. Germline CDR1 and CDR2: MNHEY and SVGAGI. Trimming took 4 bases from V and 1 from J, leaving 10 bases between them. This chain's CDR3 is CASSSGHPNTEAFF. CDR3 nucleotides: TGTGCCAGCAGTTCGGGACACCCGAACACTGAAGCTTTCTTT.

This CDR3 is CSASKRSNTGELFF. CDR3 coding DNA: TGCAGTGCTAGTAAACGGTCGAACACCGGGGAGCTGTTTTTT. The chain is built from TRBV20-1 and TRBJ2-2; no firm D call. This CDR3 spans 14 amino acids. CDR1 and CDR2 from the germline V gene are DFQATT and SNEGSKA (reference sequence). V lost 3 bases and J lost 0, with 8 bases in between.

The chain employs TRBV7-6 and TRBJ2-1, with 8 bases aligning to TRBD2. Germline V CDR1 and CDR2: SGHVS, FNYEAQ. J lost 0 bases, V lost 0 bases, and 7 bases had no gene match. The CDR3 length is 18 residues. CDR3 in DNA: TGTGCCAGCAGCTTAGCGCCGGAGCGGGGGAGCTCCTACAATGAGCAGTTCTTC. It specifies CASSLAPERGSSYNEQFF.

The chain uses TRBV4-3 and TRBJ1-2; the match to TRBD1 covers 9 bases. Germline loops: CDR1 LGHNA, CDR2 YSLEER. Trimming cost V 1 base and J 4 bases; bases outside gene matches: 7. CDR3 length: 16 amino acids. CDR3 DNA: TGCGCCAGCAGCCAAGGGGGGGCGGGACAGGGCTATGGCTACACCTTC. Residues: CASSQGGAGQGYGYTF.

CDR3 amino acids: CASSNLAGQVLNEQFF. As DNA, the CDR3 is TGCGCCAGCAGCAATTTAGCCGGACAGGTTTTGAATGAGCAGTTCTTC. The chain employs TRBV5-1 and TRBJ2-1; 7 bases are shared with TRBD1. The V gene's germline CDR1 is SGHRS and CDR2 YFSETQ. The CDR3 runs to 16 residues. The J segment lost 7 bases and the V segment lost 4 bases, leaving 14 bases of the junction unmatched.

The V call is TRBV19, the J call TRBJ2-7; 9 bases are shared with TRBD2. The CDR3 is made up of 17 amino acids. Germline CDR1 LNHDA, CDR2 SQIVND (reference sequence). The V gene end was trimmed by 3 bases and the J gene end by 7 bases; junction bases not matched to a gene: 16. CDR3 sequence: CASSIGAMGLAGREQYF. The CDR3 region has the DNA TGTGCCAGTAGTATCGGTGCTATGGGGCTAGCGGGACGGGAGCAGTACTTC. Based on the CDR3 plus reference TRBV19 and TRBJ2-7, the full variable domain is DGGITQSPKYLFRKEGQNVTLSCEQNLNHDAMYWYRQDPGQGLRLIYYSQIVNDFQKGDIAEGYSVSREKKESFPLTVTSAQKNPTAFYLCASSIGAMGLAGREQYFGPGTRLTVT.

The chain combines TRBV14 with TRBJ2-2, with D maybe TRBD2 (6 bases). V was cut by 0 bases and J by 7 bases, with 15 bases left in between. This CDR3 contains 16 residues. CDR1 SGHDN and CDR2 FVKESK come from the germline V gene. CDR3 in amino acids: CASSQDFRRDGGELFF. The CDR3 DNA reads TGTGCCAGCAGCCAAGACTTTAGGCGGGACGGCGGGGAGCTGTTTTTT.

The J gene is TRBJ1-2, the V gene TRBV9; 8 bases map to TRBD1. J lost 4 bases, V lost 4 bases, and 12 bases had no gene match. The CDR3 has 16 residues. The germline CDR1 and CDR2 sequences are SGDLS and YYNGEE. CDR3 amino acids: CASSLAQGAIPYGYTF. The CDR3 DNA sequence: TGTGCCAGCAGCCTTGCCCAGGGGGCGATACCCTATGGCTACACCTTC.

This chain uses TRBV5-3 with TRBJ2-1; TRBD1 matches 8 bases. TRBV5-3 is classed as an ORF, of uncertain function. The CDR3 covers 15 residues. V gave up 1 base and J gave up 6 bases; unmatched junction bases: 6. For the CDR3, the DNA is TGTGCCAGAAGCTTGTTGGACAGGGCTCGCAATGAGCAGTTCTTC. Its translation is CARSLLDRARNEQFF.

The chain links TRBV7-9 to TRBJ1-1; D gene unclear. Trimming left V 4 bases short and J 2 bases short, with 8 bases between. The CDR3 covers 13 residues. Germline V gives CDR1 SEHNR, CDR2 FQNEAQ (reference sequence). The chain's CDR3 is CASSSTQNTEAFF. The CDR3 nucleotides read TGTGCCAGCAGCTCGACACAAAACACTGAAGCTTTCTTT.